Listed below are T cell receptor beta chains from one sample, sequenced in a study of identical twins. TCRdb re-analysed the 5' RACE reads in MiXCR, keeping a single row per CDR3 protein. This table has more than 1.5 million distinct CDR3 sequences, under 35% appearing once. Sequencing input: cord blood. These receptors came from a newborn girl in good health. The CDR3 runs from the conserved cysteine through the conserved F or W. Fields, in order: V gene, CDR3 length, J gene, clone size, D gene, CDR3 DNA, CDR3 protein. D genes are given only for firm matches. Some rows mark clone size as missing; the rest say once, few, many or name a class of expanded clone.

TRBV5-1	15	TRBJ2-3	-	-	TGCGCCAGCAGCTTCGGCGGTCCCGTCACAGATACGCAGTATTTT	CASSFGGPVTDTQYF
TRBV20-1	18	TRBJ2-1	few	TRBD2	TGCAGTGCTAGGAGACTAGCGGGGGACCTTAAAGCCTACAATGAGCAGTTCTTC	CSARRLAGDLKAYNEQFF
TRBV20-1	13	TRBJ2-1	-	-	TGCAGTGCTAGAGATAAACGGGTTAATGAGCAGTTCTTC	CSARDKRVNEQFF
TRBV6-2/TRBV6-3	16	TRBJ2-5	-	TRBD2	TGTGCCAGCAGTTTTCCAGCGGGAGTGCCCTACAATGAGCAGTACTTC	CASSFPAGVPYNEQYF
TRBV7-2	18	TRBJ2-3	-	TRBD2	TGTGCCAGCAGCTTAATCTGGGAGGGCCCTTGGCCCCACGATACGCAGTATTTT	CASSLIWEGPWPHDTQYF
TRBV12-3/TRBV12-4	14	TRBJ1-2	few	-	TGTGCCAGCAGTTTAACAGGGATTGCCTATGGCTACACCTTC	CASSLTGIAYGYTF
TRBV5-6	16	TRBJ2-3	few	TRBD1	TGTGCCAGCAGCTTGGAACAGGGGAGATTCACAGATACGCAGTATTTT	CASSLEQGRFTDTQYF
TRBV6-5	14	TRBJ1-1	-	-	TGTGCCAGCAGTTACCCGGACAGGAACACTGAAGCTTTCTTT	CASSYPDRNTEAFF
TRBV12-3/TRBV12-4	17	TRBJ2-2	-	-	TGTGCCAGCAGTTTCTGGGCATGGGACTCGAACACCGGGGAGCTGTTTTTT	CASSFWAWDSNTGELFF
TRBV12-3/TRBV12-4	15	TRBJ2-1	-	-	TGTGCCAGCAGTTTACGACTAACCTCCTACAATGAGCAGTTCTTC	CASSLRLTSYNEQFF
TRBV27	15	TRBJ2-7	few	-	TGTGCCAGCAGTTTATCCCCGTGGGGGAAATACGAGCAGTACTTC	CASSLSPWGKYEQYF
TRBV27	16	TRBJ1-2	-	TRBD1	TGTGCCAGCAGTTTTTGGGACAGGGGGCGTAACTATGGCTACACCTTC	CASSFWDRGRNYGYTF
TRBV7-9	13	TRBJ1-1	-	-	TGTGCCAGCCTTCTCGAGGGGGGCACTGAAGCTTTCTTT	CASLLEGGTEAFF
TRBV4-1	15	TRBJ1-1	-	-	TGCGCCAGCAGCCACTCAACGACAGCGAACACTGAAGCTTTCTTT	CASSHSTTANTEAFF
TRBV4-1	18	TRBJ2-5	few	TRBD1	TGCGCCAGCAGCCAAGAATCCCAAACAGGGGGGAGCCAAGAGACCCAGTACTTC	CASSQESQTGGSQETQYF
TRBV6-1	15	TRBJ1-5	-	TRBD1	TGTGCCAGCAGCGGGACAGCAACAAGCAATCAGCCCCAGCATTTT	CASSGTATSNQPQHF
TRBV5-6	14	TRBJ1-2	once	TRBD1	TGTGCCAGCAGCTTGCGGAGGGGGCAAGATGGCTACACCTTC	CASSLRRGQDGYTF
TRBV18	16	TRBJ1-5	-	-	TGTGCCAGCTCACCTCGGACCGATTGGGGCAATCAGCCCCAGCATTTT	CASSPRTDWGNQPQHF
TRBV21-1	17	TRBJ2-1	-	-	TGTGCCAGCAGCAAAGTTAAGGGGACAGGTCCCTACAATGAGCAGTTCTTC	CASSKVKGTGPYNEQFF